This TCR beta chain was obtained from a study of blood T cell repertoires in COVID-19. Study at large: The study drew acute and convalescent COVID-19 samples from the United States, Italy and Spain.

CDR1 and CDR2 from the germline V gene are SGDLS and YYNGEE. The CDR3 contains 16 residues. The trim removed 3 bases at V and 9 bases at J, leaving 13 bases unmatched. As handled by the study authors: Reference gene primer amplification in the assay estimated nucleated cell counts. TCRdb's table, derived via immunoSEQ multiplex PCR, lists solely in-frame clones and lacks some. Clonal size and the V and J genes are those of that table, whereas D and trimming came from the DNA. The table records about 170,000 clones, 80% to 90% of them present only once. Sequenced input: PBMCs or T cells enriched from blood (not recorded which). The chain is built from TRBV9 and TRBJ2-3; 10 positions match TRBD1. This TCR was sampled from a woman aged 45-65 years in a cohort exposed to, infected with or recovered from COVID-19 (not recorded which). The CDR3: CASSAPGQGSSRTQYF. The CDR3 DNA follows: TGTGCCAGCAGCGCTCCGGGACAGGGGTCCTCAAGGACGCAGTATTTT.